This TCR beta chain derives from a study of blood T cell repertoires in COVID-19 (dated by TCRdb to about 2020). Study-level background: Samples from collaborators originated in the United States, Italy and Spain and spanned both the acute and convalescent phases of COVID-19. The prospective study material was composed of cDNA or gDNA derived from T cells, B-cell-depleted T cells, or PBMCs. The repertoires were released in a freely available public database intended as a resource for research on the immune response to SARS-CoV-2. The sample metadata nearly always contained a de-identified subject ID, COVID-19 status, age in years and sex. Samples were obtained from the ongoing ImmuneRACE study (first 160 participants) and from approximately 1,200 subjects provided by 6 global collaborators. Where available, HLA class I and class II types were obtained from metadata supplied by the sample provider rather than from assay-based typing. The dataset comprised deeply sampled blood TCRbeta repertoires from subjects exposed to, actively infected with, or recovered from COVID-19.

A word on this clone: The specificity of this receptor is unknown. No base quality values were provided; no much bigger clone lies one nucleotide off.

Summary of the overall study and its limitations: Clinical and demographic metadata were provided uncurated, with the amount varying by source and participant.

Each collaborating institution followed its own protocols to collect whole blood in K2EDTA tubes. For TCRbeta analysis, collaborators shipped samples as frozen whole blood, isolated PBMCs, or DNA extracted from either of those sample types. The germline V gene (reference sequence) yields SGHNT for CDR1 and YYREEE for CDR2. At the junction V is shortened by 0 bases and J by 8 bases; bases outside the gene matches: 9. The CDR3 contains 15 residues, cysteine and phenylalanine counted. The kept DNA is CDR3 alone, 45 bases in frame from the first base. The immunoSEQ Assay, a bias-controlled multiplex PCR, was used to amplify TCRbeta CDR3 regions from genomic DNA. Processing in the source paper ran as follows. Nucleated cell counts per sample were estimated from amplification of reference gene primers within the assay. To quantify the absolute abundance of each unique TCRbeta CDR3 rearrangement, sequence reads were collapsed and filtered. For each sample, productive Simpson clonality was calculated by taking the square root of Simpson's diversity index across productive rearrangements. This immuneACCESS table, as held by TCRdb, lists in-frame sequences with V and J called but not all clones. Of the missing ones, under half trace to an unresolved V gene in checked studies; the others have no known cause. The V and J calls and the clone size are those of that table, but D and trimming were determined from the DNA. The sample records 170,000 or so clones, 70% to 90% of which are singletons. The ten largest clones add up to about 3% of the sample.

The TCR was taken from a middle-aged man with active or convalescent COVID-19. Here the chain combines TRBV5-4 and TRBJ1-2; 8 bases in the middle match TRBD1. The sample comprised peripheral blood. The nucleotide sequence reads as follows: TGTGCCAGCAGCTTGGCAGGGGGCGACTTAGAGGGCTACACCTTC. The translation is CASSLAGGDLEGYTF.